This T cell receptor beta chain came from a study of cytomegalovirus exposure and HLA in healthy donors. Study results and limitations: The authors later found HLA-associated TCR beta chains more clonally expanded than equally common others. In an earlier analysis, productive rearrangement rates for most beta V segments clustered near 90% or 30%.

Both 60 Vbeta primers and 13 Jbeta primers went into the PCR. Repertoires were generated with immunoSEQ multiplex PCR, while TCRdb's copy carries only in-frame clones and drops some. The sample has about 98,000 clones; 80% to 90% are singletons. This clone was recorded only once. Antigen unknown. Germline CDR1 and CDR2: SNHLY and FYNNEI. CDR3 length: 16 residues. V gave up 2 bases and J gave up 0 bases, with 10 bases separating them. V gene TRBV2 combines with J gene TRBJ2-2; a weak D match, TRBD2 (5 bases). This sequence originates from a middle-aged man in good health and CMV-seronegative. The material sequenced was PBMCs. The CDR3, as DNA: TGTGCCAGCAGTGAACGGACTGCTGCGAACACCGGGGAGCTGTTTTTT. This sequence encodes CASSERTAANTGELFF. The variable domain in full, completed from reference TRBV2 and TRBJ2-2, reads EPEVTQTPSHQVTQMGQEVILRCVPISNHLYFYWYRQILGQKVEFLVSFYNNEISEKSEIFDDQFSVERPDGSNFTLKIRSTKLEDSAMYFCASSERTAANTGELFFGEGSRLTVL.